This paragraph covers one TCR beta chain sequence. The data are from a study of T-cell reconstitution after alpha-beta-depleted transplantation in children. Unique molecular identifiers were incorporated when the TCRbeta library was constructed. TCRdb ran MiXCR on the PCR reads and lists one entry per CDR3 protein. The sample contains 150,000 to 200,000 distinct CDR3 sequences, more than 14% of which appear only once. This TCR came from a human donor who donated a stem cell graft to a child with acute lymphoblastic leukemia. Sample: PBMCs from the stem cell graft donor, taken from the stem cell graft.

DNA of the CDR3: TGCGCCAGCAGCTCTCGAACGGAGCGGGATAGCACAGATACGCAGTATTTT. Translated, it gives CASSSRTERDSTDTQYF. The chain recombines TRBV5-1 with TRBJ2-3, with 7 bases identical to TRBD2. The CDR3 consists of 17 residues. CDR1 is SGHRS, CDR2 YFSETQ, per germline. The junction had 10 bases not matched to a gene; V was cut back by 3 bases and J by 0 bases.